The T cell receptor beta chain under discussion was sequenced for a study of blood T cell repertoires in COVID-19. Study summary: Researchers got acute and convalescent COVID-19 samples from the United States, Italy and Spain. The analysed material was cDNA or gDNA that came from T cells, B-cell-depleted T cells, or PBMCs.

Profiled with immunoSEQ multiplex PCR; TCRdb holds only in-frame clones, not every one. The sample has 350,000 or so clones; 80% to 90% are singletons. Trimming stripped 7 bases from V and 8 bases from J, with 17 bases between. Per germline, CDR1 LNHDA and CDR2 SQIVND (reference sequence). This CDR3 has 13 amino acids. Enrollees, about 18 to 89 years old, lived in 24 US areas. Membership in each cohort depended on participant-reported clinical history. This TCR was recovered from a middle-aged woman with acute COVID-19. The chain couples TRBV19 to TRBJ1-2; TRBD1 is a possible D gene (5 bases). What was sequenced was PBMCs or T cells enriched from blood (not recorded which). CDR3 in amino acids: CASNGGLREGYTF. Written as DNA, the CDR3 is TGTGCCAGTAACGGGGGTCTAAGGGAGGGCTACACCTTC.